The rows below give T cell receptor beta chains drawn from one sample of a study of vaccination effects on CD4 cells after COVID-19. No antigen is known for these receptors. The repertoire was sequenced with immunoSEQ multiplex PCR; TCRdb's copy has only in-frame clones and lacks some. The sample gives roughly 34,000 clones, around 82% of which show up once; approximately 1.4% is in the top ten. The sample in question was CD4+ T cells from PBMCs cultured with HCoV-NL63 spike peptides, obtained after COVID-19 vaccination. Every receptor here comes from a human donor who received a COVID-19 vaccine. Some clones in this sample may be carry-over from other donors' samples. Both conserved end residues are part of each CDR3. The D gene is left open where the match is weak. Not all rows give a size; the values are once, few, many and, for expanded clones, a class.

V	J	D	size	DNA	CDR3
TRBV4-1	TRBJ2-3	-	-	TGCGCCAGCAGCCGGTCGTCGGCAGGGAGGGATACGCAGTATTTT	CASSRSSAGRDTQYF
TRBV7-2	TRBJ1-1	-	-	TGTGCCAGCAGCTTGGGAGGGTTCGGCACTGAAGCTTTCTTT	CASSLGGFGTEAFF
TRBV3-1/TRBV3-2	TRBJ2-3	TRBD2	-	TGTGCCAGCAGCCAAATAGTCCGGGGGGACCCCACAGATACGCAGTATTTT	CASSQIVRGDPTDTQYF
TRBV3-1/TRBV3-2	TRBJ1-3	-	-	TGTGCCAGCCAGCGGGGAGGAAACACCATATATTTT	CASQRGGNTIYF
TRBV7-2	TRBJ1-6	TRBD1	-	TGTGCCAGCAGCTCCCGGGACAGTCAAAATTCACCCCTCCACTTT	CASSSRDSQNSPLHF
TRBV20-1	TRBJ2-3	-	few	TGCAGTGCTAGTGTACAAGGCCCAGATACGCAGTATTTT	CSASVQGPDTQYF
TRBV7-3	TRBJ2-1	-	-	TGTGCCAGCAGCTCCCAAGCGTTTAGCAATGAGCAGTTCTTC	CASSSQAFSNEQFF
TRBV19	TRBJ1-1	-	-	TGTGCCAGTAAGTTGGTAGTTCGGCATACTGAAGCTTTCTTT	CASKLVVRHTEAFF
TRBV29-1	TRBJ2-3	TRBD1	-	TGCAGCGTTCAAGACAGGGGGGGACCCTTCACAGATACGCAGTATTTT	CSVQDRGGPFTDTQYF
TRBV5-1	TRBJ2-2	-	-	TGCGCCAGCAGCTTGTTCAGGAGGAACACCGGGGAGCTGTTTTTT	CASSLFRRNTGELFF
TRBV11-3	TRBJ2-2	-	-	TGTGCCAGCAGCGAGGATATTACCGGGGAGCTGTTTTTT	CASSEDITGELFF
TRBV5-4	TRBJ2-2	-	once	TGTGCCAGCAGCCGTGGGACAACGAACACCGGGGAGCTGTTTTTT	CASSRGTTNTGELFF
TRBV7-2	TRBJ1-5	-	-	TGTGCCAGCAGCTCGCAGGAACGACAGCCCCAGCATTTT	CASSSQERQPQHF
TRBV19	TRBJ1-1	-	-	TGTGCCAGTAGTGAGCGGGGACCTGAAGCTTTCTTT	CASSERGPEAFF
TRBV11-3	TRBJ2-2	-	few	TGTGCCAGCAGCTATAGTTTTCGGGGGACGAACACCGGGGAGCTGTTTTTT	CASSYSFRGTNTGELFF
TRBV7-3	TRBJ2-3	-	-	TGTGCCAGCAGCCCAGGGGTAGAGGTCGCAGATACGCAGTATTTT	CASSPGVEVADTQYF
TRBV7-2	TRBJ2-3	-	-	TGTGCCAGCAGCTTAAGGGTAGGACGGACAGATACGCAGTATTTT	CASSLRVGRTDTQYF
TRBV6-5	TRBJ1-2	-	-	TGTGCCAGCAGTCACGGCGGACTGATCCACACCTTC	CASSHGGLIHTF
TRBV6-5	TRBJ1-2	-	-	TGTGCCAGCAAAGTTCTGACAGAGTATGGCTACACCTTC	CASKVLTEYGYTF
TRBV3-1/TRBV3-2	TRBJ2-4	-	-	TGTGCCAGCAGCCCTAATTCCGGCATTCAGTACTTC	CASSPNSGIQYF
TRBV2	TRBJ2-5	TRBD2	-	TGTGCCAGCTGGGGCGGGGGGTGGTACCAAGAGACCCAGTACTTC	CASWGGGWYQETQYF
TRBV7-2	TRBJ1-2	TRBD1	-	TGTGCCAGCAGCCTGACAGGGAATGGCTACACCTTC	CASSLTGNGYTF
TRBV7-2	TRBJ1-5	-	-	TGTGCCAGCAGCCCCCAAACAATACAGGTTCATCAGCCCCAGCATTTT	CASSPQTIQVHQPQHF
TRBV18	TRBJ1-4	-	-	TGTGCCAGCTCACCTTCAGCTGCAACTAATGAAAAACTGTTTTTT	CASSPSAATNEKLFF
TRBV5-1	TRBJ2-1	-	few	TGCGCCAGCAGCTTGGGGCAGACCTCCTACAATGAGCAGTTCTTC	CASSLGQTSYNEQFF
TRBV14	TRBJ1-2	TRBD1	once	TGTGCCAGCAGCCAGATAGACAGGGACTATGGCTACACCTTC	CASSQIDRDYGYTF
TRBV19	TRBJ2-4	TRBD2	-	TGTGCCAGTAGTCTCCCCGGGGGGTGGGAAAACATTCAGTACTTC	CASSLPGGWENIQYF
TRBV18	TRBJ2-2	-	-	TGTGCCAGCTCACCACCGTACGGTTCAAACACCGGGGAGCTGTTTTTT	CASSPPYGSNTGELFF
TRBV5-1	TRBJ1-6	-	once	TGCGCCAGCAGCCGGAGGGAAAACAGGGACGGTAATTCACCCCTCCACTTT	CASSRRENRDGNSPLHF
TRBV6-1	TRBJ2-1	-	-	TGTGCCAGCAGTGAAGGGAGGAATGAGCAGTTCTTC	CASSEGRNEQFF
TRBV5-1	TRBJ2-5	TRBD2	-	TGCGCCAGCAGCTTGGGGCGGGGGGGCGGCCAAGAGACCCAGTACTTC	CASSLGRGGGQETQYF
TRBV6-5	TRBJ1-1	TRBD1	-	TGTGCCAGCAGGCAAACAGGGGGCACTGAAGCTTTCTTT	CASRQTGGTEAFF
TRBV7-6	TRBJ2-3	TRBD1	-	TGTGCCAGCAGCTTATCCGGGACAGGCACAGATACGCAGTATTTT	CASSLSGTGTDTQYF
TRBV7-9	TRBJ1-2	TRBD1	few	TGTGCCAGCAGCCCCCAGACAGGGGGGAATGGCTACACCTTC	CASSPQTGGNGYTF
TRBV5-4	TRBJ1-1	TRBD1	few	TGTGCCAGCAGCACCCGACAGGGCTTGGGCACTGAAGCTTTCTTT	CASSTRQGLGTEAFF
TRBV3-1/TRBV3-2	TRBJ1-1	-	-	TGTGCCAGCAGCCAAGCCAGGACTGAAGCTTTCTTT	CASSQARTEAFF
TRBV6-6	TRBJ1-5	TRBD1	-	TGTGCCAGCAGTACCGGGACAGGGGGTTCTCAGCCCCAGCATTTT	CASSTGTGGSQPQHF
TRBV6-5	TRBJ1-2	-	once	TGTGCCAGCGCCTCACAGGTATATTATGGCTACACCTTC	CASASQVYYGYTF
TRBV14	TRBJ1-1	-	-	TGTGCCAGCAGCCAAGATAGCCGCAGGGTAACTGAAGCTTTCTTT	CASSQDSRRVTEAFF
TRBV5-1	TRBJ1-1	-	-	TGCGCCAGCAGCGTAGGACCGACCGGGGACACTGAAGCTTTCTTT	CASSVGPTGDTEAFF
TRBV5-1	TRBJ1-6	-	-	TGCGCCAGCAGCAGAGGGGAGGGGAGAGCACCCCTCCACTTT	CASSRGEGRAPLHF
TRBV5-6	TRBJ1-5	-	few	TGTGCCAGCAGTTGGCAGGGCGATCAGCCCCAGCATTTT	CASSWQGDQPQHF
TRBV6-6	TRBJ1-5	-	-	TGTGCCAGCACCAAGGGGTCGGGTTATAGCAATCAGCCCCAGCATTTT	CASTKGSGYSNQPQHF
TRBV10-1	TRBJ1-2	-	few	TGCGCCAGCAGTGAGGACAGAAACTATGGCTACACCTTC	CASSEDRNYGYTF
TRBV11-2	TRBJ1-1	-	few	TGTGCCAGCAGCTTAGGGTCCGGGGGTGGCACTGAAGCTTTCTTT	CASSLGSGGGTEAFF
TRBV7-2	TRBJ1-5	-	-	TGTGCCAGCAGCCCTAGGCAGGCAAGCAATCAGCCCCAGCATTTT	CASSPRQASNQPQHF
TRBV19	TRBJ2-3	TRBD2	-	TGTGCCAGTAGTATCTGGAGCGGGGGTCAAGATACGCAGTATTTT	CASSIWSGGQDTQYF
TRBV7-2	TRBJ2-2	TRBD2	-	TGTGCCAGCAGGTGGGGCGGGGGGCTCGGGACCGGGGAGCTGTTTTTT	CASRWGGGLGTGELFF
TRBV9	TRBJ1-6	-	-	TGTGCCAGCAGCGTAGCGGGGGTCCAGTCAAGTTCACCCCTCCACTTT	CASSVAGVQSSSPLHF
TRBV2	TRBJ1-5	-	-	TGTGCCAGCAGTGAGGGCAGGGACGGCACAAAGCAGCCCCAGCATTTT	CASSEGRDGTKQPQHF
TRBV30	TRBJ1-1	-	-	TGTGCCTGGATATGGGCCCAGGGAGCTTTCTTT	CAWIWAQGAFF
TRBV29-1	TRBJ1-1	-	-	TGCAGCTCGGACGGCAACACTGAAGCTTTCTTT	CSSDGNTEAFF
TRBV5-1	TRBJ1-1	-	-	TGCGCCAGCAGCTTGGAGGACTTGAACACTGAAGCTTTCTTT	CASSLEDLNTEAFF
TRBV3-1/TRBV3-2	TRBJ2-3	TRBD2	-	TGTGCCAGCAGCCGGGGACTAGCGGATTACACAGATACGCAGTATTTT	CASSRGLADYTDTQYF